These T cell receptor beta chains were read from a single sample in a study of beta chain features in type 1 diabetes. TCRdb's table, derived via immunoSEQ multiplex PCR, lists solely in-frame clones and lacks some. This table holds hundreds of thousands of clones, about 17% found once. The sample taken for sequencing was naive CD4+ T cells from blood. The receptor set was obtained from a woman between 18 and 29 years old in good health. Each CDR3 is given with its conserved first and last residue. Each record gives: J gene, V gene, D gene, clone size, CDR3 DNA, CDR3 protein. A D gene is named only where the DNA matches it firmly. Clone size is shown for a subset of rows, as once, few, many or a class of expanded clone.

j_call: TRBJ1-1
v_call: TRBV4-2
d_call: NA
clone_size: NA
cdr3_nt: TGTGCCAGCAGCCAAGATAGGCAGAGGAACACTGAAGCTTTCTTT
cdr3_aa: CASSQDRQRNTEAFF

j_call: TRBJ2-7
v_call: TRBV5-4
d_call: NA
clone_size: NA
cdr3_nt: TGTGCCAGCAGCTTGACAAGTTTGGGAGAGCAGTACTTC
cdr3_aa: CASSLTSLGEQYF

j_call: TRBJ2-7
v_call: TRBV7-2
d_call: NA
clone_size: few
cdr3_nt: TGTGCCAGCAGCTTAGTCCGGATAAGGGGCGAGCAGTACTTC
cdr3_aa: CASSLVRIRGEQYF

j_call: TRBJ2-5
v_call: TRBV6-6
d_call: TRBD1
clone_size: few
cdr3_nt: TGTGCCAGCAGTTACGACAGGGGAGGTGGGGAGACCCAGTACTTC
cdr3_aa: CASSYDRGGGETQYF

j_call: TRBJ2-3
v_call: TRBV4-3
d_call: TRBD2
clone_size: NA
cdr3_nt: TGCGCCAGCAGCCAGGGCTTCGGAGTAGCGGGAGGGACAGATACGCAGTATTTT
cdr3_aa: CASSQGFGVAGGTDTQYF

j_call: TRBJ2-1
v_call: TRBV14
d_call: NA
clone_size: NA
cdr3_nt: TGTGCCAGCAGCGGGGGATACGCGTACAATGAGCAGTTCTTC
cdr3_aa: CASSGGYAYNEQFF

j_call: TRBJ1-2
v_call: TRBV10-3
d_call: TRBD1
clone_size: NA
cdr3_nt: TGTGCCATCAGTGAGTTAACCGGGACAGGGGCTAGCTATGGCTACACCTTC
cdr3_aa: CAISELTGTGASYGYTF

j_call: TRBJ2-7
v_call: TRBV6-6
d_call: NA
clone_size: few
cdr3_nt: TGTGCCAGCAGTCCTTTCGCAGGCGAGCAGTACTTC
cdr3_aa: CASSPFAGEQYF

j_call: TRBJ2-7
v_call: TRBV11-1
d_call: TRBD1
clone_size: few
cdr3_nt: TGTGCCAGCAGGGGGACAGGAGCCTACGAGCAGTACTTC
cdr3_aa: CASRGTGAYEQYF

j_call: TRBJ1-2
v_call: TRBV14
d_call: NA
clone_size: NA
cdr3_nt: TGTGCCAGCAGCCAAGCAGCTAACTATGGCTACACCTTC
cdr3_aa: CASSQAANYGYTF

j_call: TRBJ2-1
v_call: TRBV9
d_call: NA
clone_size: few
cdr3_nt: TGTGCCAGCAGCGTAGTCCCGGGAAACGATGAGCAGTTCTTC
cdr3_aa: CASSVVPGNDEQFF

j_call: TRBJ2-1
v_call: TRBV9
d_call: TRBD2
clone_size: NA
cdr3_nt: TGTGCCAGCAGCGTGACCGGGACTAGCAACCATGAGCAGTTCTTC
cdr3_aa: CASSVTGTSNHEQFF

j_call: TRBJ2-2
v_call: TRBV6-1
d_call: NA
clone_size: few
cdr3_nt: TGTGCCAGCAGTGAAAACAACCCCCGCACCGGGGAGCTGTTTTTT
cdr3_aa: CASSENNPRTGELFF

j_call: TRBJ1-5
v_call: TRBV7-9
d_call: TRBD1
clone_size: few
cdr3_nt: TGTGCCAGCAGCTTAGGCGCCGGACAGGGTGCGGGCCAGCCCCAGCATTTT
cdr3_aa: CASSLGAGQGAGQPQHF

j_call: TRBJ2-2
v_call: TRBV2
d_call: TRBD1
clone_size: few
cdr3_nt: TGTGCCAGCCGGGACAGCGGCAACACCGGGGAGCTGTTTTTT
cdr3_aa: CASRDSGNTGELFF

j_call: TRBJ2-3
v_call: TRBV10-3
d_call: NA
clone_size: NA
cdr3_nt: TGTGCCATCAGGACAGGGACTAGCACAGATACGCAGTATTTT
cdr3_aa: CAIRTGTSTDTQYF

j_call: TRBJ1-1
v_call: TRBV19
d_call: NA
clone_size: few
cdr3_nt: TGTGCCACCGCGTGGGGCAGCCCAAACACTGAAGCTTTCTTT
cdr3_aa: CATAWGSPNTEAFF

j_call: TRBJ2-5
v_call: TRBV7-9
d_call: NA
clone_size: few
cdr3_nt: TGTGCCAGCAGCTTAGGCCGGACTTTCCAAGAGACCCAGTACTTC
cdr3_aa: CASSLGRTFQETQYF

j_call: TRBJ2-3
v_call: TRBV6-1
d_call: NA
clone_size: NA
cdr3_nt: TGTGCCAGCAGTGATGAGGTCGTAGGTAGCACAGATACGCAGTATTTT
cdr3_aa: CASSDEVVGSTDTQYF

j_call: TRBJ2-7
v_call: TRBV4-1
d_call: NA
clone_size: NA
cdr3_nt: TGCGCCAGCAGCCAAGACGCTAGGTTCTCCTACGAGCAGTACTTC
cdr3_aa: CASSQDARFSYEQYF

j_call: TRBJ2-2
v_call: TRBV4-2
d_call: TRBD2
clone_size: few
cdr3_nt: TGTGCCAGCAGCCACGGGACTAGCGCCGGGGGCACCGGGGAGCTGTTTTTT
cdr3_aa: CASSHGTSAGGTGELFF

j_call: TRBJ1-2
v_call: TRBV7-8
d_call: TRBD1
clone_size: NA
cdr3_nt: TGTGCCAGCAGCTCGTCATCGGGACAGCCAAGGAGGGGCTACACCTTC
cdr3_aa: CASSSSSGQPRRGYTF

j_call: TRBJ1-3
v_call: TRBV4-2
d_call: NA
clone_size: few
cdr3_nt: TGTGCCAGCAGCCAAGTGGCAGCCTCTGGAAACACCATATATTTT
cdr3_aa: CASSQVAASGNTIYF

j_call: TRBJ2-5
v_call: TRBV7-2
d_call: NA
clone_size: NA
cdr3_nt: TGTGCCAGCAGCTCTTTCTCAGAGACCCAGTACTTC
cdr3_aa: CASSSFSETQYF

j_call: TRBJ2-1
v_call: TRBV9
d_call: NA
clone_size: NA
cdr3_nt: TGTGCCAGCAGCGTAGGGGCCTCCTACTACAATGAGCAGTTCTTC
cdr3_aa: CASSVGASYYNEQFF

j_call: TRBJ2-5
v_call: TRBV5-1
d_call: NA
clone_size: NA
cdr3_nt: TGCGCCAGCAGCTTGGCCGGGTACGAGACCCAGTACTTC
cdr3_aa: CASSLAGYETQYF

j_call: TRBJ2-3
v_call: TRBV5-1
d_call: NA
clone_size: NA
cdr3_nt: TGCGCCAGCAGCCGCTGGGGGAGTACGCAGTATTTT
cdr3_aa: CASSRWGSTQYF

j_call: TRBJ1-3
v_call: TRBV7-9
d_call: NA
clone_size: few
cdr3_nt: TGTGCCAGCAGCTTAGGAGTTCCTTTCTCTGGAAACACCATATATTTT
cdr3_aa: CASSLGVPFSGNTIYF

j_call: TRBJ1-2
v_call: TRBV7-2
d_call: NA
clone_size: few
cdr3_nt: TGTGCCAGCAGCTTATACGATCGGGTGGGCTACACCTTC
cdr3_aa: CASSLYDRVGYTF

j_call: TRBJ2-2
v_call: TRBV28
d_call: TRBD2
clone_size: few
cdr3_nt: TGTGCCAGCAGCCCTCGACTAGCGGGCACCGGGGAGCTGTTTTTT
cdr3_aa: CASSPRLAGTGELFF

j_call: TRBJ1-5
v_call: TRBV2
d_call: NA
clone_size: few
cdr3_nt: TGTGCCAGCATGGGAGCTCGCCAGCCCCAGCATTTT
cdr3_aa: CASMGARQPQHF

j_call: TRBJ2-1
v_call: TRBV5-4
d_call: TRBD1
clone_size: NA
cdr3_nt: TGTGCCAGCAGCTCTATCCGACAGGGCCTCTCCTACAATGAGCAGTTCTTC
cdr3_aa: CASSSIRQGLSYNEQFF

j_call: TRBJ2-2
v_call: TRBV9
d_call: TRBD2
clone_size: NA
cdr3_nt: TGTGCCAGCAGCGTATCACTAGCGGCGAACACCGGGGAGCTGTTTTTT
cdr3_aa: CASSVSLAANTGELFF

j_call: TRBJ2-7
v_call: TRBV6-5
d_call: TRBD2
clone_size: NA
cdr3_nt: TGTGCCAGCAGTTACTCGGGGGGGAGGGCCTACGAGCAGTACTTC
cdr3_aa: CASSYSGGRAYEQYF

j_call: TRBJ2-2
v_call: TRBV28
d_call: NA
clone_size: few
cdr3_nt: TGTGCCAGCAGGTTGCCATATTCTACCGGGGAGCTGTTTTTT
cdr3_aa: CASRLPYSTGELFF

j_call: TRBJ2-1
v_call: TRBV6-6
d_call: NA
clone_size: NA
cdr3_nt: TGTGCCAGCAGTTACTCTCGGGATGTAAATGAGCAGTTCTTC
cdr3_aa: CASSYSRDVNEQFF

j_call: TRBJ2-2
v_call: TRBV5-1
d_call: NA
clone_size: NA
cdr3_nt: TGCGCCAGCAGCACCGACAACACCGGGGAGCTGTTTTTT
cdr3_aa: CASSTDNTGELFF

j_call: TRBJ1-2
v_call: TRBV19
d_call: TRBD1
clone_size: NA
cdr3_nt: TGTGCCAGTAAGTTCGGACAGGGTTATGGCTACACCTTC
cdr3_aa: CASKFGQGYGYTF

j_call: TRBJ2-1
v_call: TRBV5-1
d_call: NA
clone_size: NA
cdr3_nt: TGCGCCAGCAGCTTGGACAGTTTTACCTACAATGAGCAGTTCTTC
cdr3_aa: CASSLDSFTYNEQFF

j_call: TRBJ1-2
v_call: TRBV29-1
d_call: NA
clone_size: NA
cdr3_nt: TGCAGCGTTGACTCCAACAGGGACTCTGGCTACACCTTC
cdr3_aa: CSVDSNRDSGYTF

j_call: TRBJ2-5
v_call: TRBV27
d_call: NA
clone_size: NA
cdr3_nt: TGTGCCAGCAGTCCAAGGGTGTACGCAGGTCAACCTCGGGAGACCCAGTACTTC
cdr3_aa: CASSPRVYAGQPRETQYF

j_call: TRBJ2-7
v_call: TRBV14
d_call: TRBD1
clone_size: NA
cdr3_nt: TGTGCCAGCACCGGTGGACAGGGGAGATCCTACGAGCAGTACTTC
cdr3_aa: CASTGGQGRSYEQYF

j_call: TRBJ2-7
v_call: TRBV9
d_call: TRBD2
clone_size: few
cdr3_nt: TGTGCCAGCAGCCCACAACTAGCGGGAGCCGGCGAGCAGTACTTC
cdr3_aa: CASSPQLAGAGEQYF

j_call: TRBJ2-7
v_call: TRBV7-2
d_call: TRBD2
clone_size: few
cdr3_nt: TGTGCCAGCAGCTTAGAAGTTTTTGCGGGAGTTAAGCGCGAGCAGTACTTC
cdr3_aa: CASSLEVFAGVKREQYF

j_call: TRBJ2-3
v_call: TRBV5-1
d_call: NA
clone_size: NA
cdr3_nt: TGCGCCAGCAGCTTGGCCGCCTACCACGTAGATACGCAGTATTTT
cdr3_aa: CASSLAAYHVDTQYF

j_call: TRBJ2-7
v_call: TRBV6-5
d_call: TRBD1
clone_size: few
cdr3_nt: TGTGCCAGCACGGGACAGGGCGACGAGCAGTACTTC
cdr3_aa: CASTGQGDEQYF